The next 8 T cell receptor beta chains were all read from a single sample in a study of shared clonotypes between healthy human individuals. Repertoires were generated with immunoSEQ multiplex PCR, while TCRdb's copy carries only in-frame clones and drops some. The data contain 950,000 to 1,300,000 clones, under 80% of them singletons. Source material: memory CD4+ T cells sorted from blood. Subset meaning: CD45RA-negative fraction. The receptors were sampled from a man aged 18 to 29 in good health.

In the case of this clone: The same CDR3 also results from other DNA sequences found in this sample. V and J are TRBV30 and TRBJ1-1; TRBD1 is a possible D gene (6 bases). V lost 2 bases and J lost 0, with 7 bases in between. The CDR3 extends over 13 amino acids. The germline gives CDR1 GTSNPN, CDR2 SVGIG (reference sequence). CDR3 coding DNA: TGTGCCTGGAGTACAGGGATGAACACTGAAGCTTTCTTT. This gives the protein CAWSTGMNTEAFF.

As to this clone: The germline gene is not matched at one end of the junction; a read error may be the cause. The chain combines TRBV13 with TRBJ2-7; D is perhaps TRBD2 (5 bases). The CDR3 runs 17 residues. The germline CDR1 and CDR2 sequences are PRHDT and FYEKMQ (reference sequence). CDR3 loop: CASSLGPTKAGGYEQYF. The CDR3 DNA is TGTGCCAGCAGCCTAGGACCTACCAAGGCTGGAGGATACGAGCAGTACTTC.

In the case of this clone: The same CDR3 also results from other DNA sequences found in this sample. The rearrangement uses TRBV9 and TRBJ1-2, with unresolved D. The CDR3 covers 12 residues. Trimming took 2 bases from V and 1 from J, leaving 3 bases between them. Germline V gene lookup returns CDR1 SGDLS and CDR2 YYNGEE. The CDR3 protein is CASSVDNYGYTF. The DNA for the CDR3 is TGTGCCAGCAGCGTGGATAACTATGGCTACACCTTC.

The chain uses TRBV7-8 and TRBJ2-1; the D is unclear. The ends were cut back, 7 bases at V and 0 bases at J, with 19 bases in the middle. CDR3 length: 17 amino acids. The germline V gene has CDR1 SGHVS and CDR2 FQNEAQ. The CDR3 loop reads CASTPRQAQTSYNEQFF. The CDR3 DNA reads as TGTGCCAGCACCCCTCGTCAGGCCCAAACCTCCTACAATGAGCAGTTCTTC.

The chain joins TRBV5-1 to TRBJ2-5; weak D call: TRBD1 (6 bases). CDR3 length: 14 amino acids. Trimming removed 6 bases at V and 1 base at J, with 13 bases between. Germline V gene lookup returns CDR1 SGHRS and CDR2 YFSETQ. The CDR3 is CASTWGRGQETQYF. In nucleotides, the CDR3 is TGCGCCAGCACCTGGGGCAGGGGCCAAGAGACCCAGTACTTC.

This clone was counted between two and nine times. The genes are TRBV28 and TRBJ2-5; possible D gene TRBD1, 5 bases. The J call may be mistaken, given a closer DNA end match to TRBJ2-7. The V gene's germline CDR1 is MDHEN and CDR2 SYDVKM. This CDR3 has 16 residues. The CDR3 here is CASRGKGRVFSYEQYF. The CDR3 region has the DNA TGTGCCAGCAGGGGTAAAGGCAGGGTCTTCTCCTACGAGCAGTACTTC.

The chain employs TRBV11-2 and TRBJ1-2; weak D call: TRBD1 (6 bases). CDR1 is SGHAT and CDR2 is FQNNGV in the germline V gene. Trimming pared 3 bases from V and 2 bases from J, leaving 7 bases between. The CDR3 has 13 residues. Here the CDR3 reads CASSFTGNYGYTF. The CDR3 coding sequence is TGTGCCAGCAGCTTTACAGGGAACTATGGCTACACCTTC.

The genes are TRBV9 and TRBJ2-1; TRBD2 matches at 12 bases. The trim removed 3 bases at V and 4 bases at J, leaving 5 bases unmatched. The CDR3 extends over 16 amino acids. Germline V gene sequence: CDR1 SGDLS, CDR2 YYNGEE. The CDR3 DNA is TGTGCCAGCAGCGGTTCTAGCGGGGGGGTTTACAATGAGCAGTTCTTC. It yields the protein CASSGSSGGVYNEQFF. Together with reference TRBV9 and TRBJ2-1, the CDR3 gives the full variable domain: DSGVTQTPKHLITATGQRVTLRCSPRSGDLSVYWYQQSLDQGLQFLIQYYNGEERAKGNILERFSAQQFPDLHSELNLSSLELGDSALYFCASSGSSGGVYNEQFFGPGTRLTVL.